This entry features one T cell receptor (beta chain) sequence. CDR3 length equals 17 residues. The V gene's germline CDR1 is SEHNR and CDR2 FQNEAQ (reference sequence). V lost 4 bases and J lost 0, with 15 bases in between. The record originates from a study of blood T cell repertoires in COVID-19. Whole-study context: Specimens from acute and convalescent COVID-19 originated in the United States, Italy and Spain. T cells, B-cell-depleted T cells, or PBMCs provided the cDNA or gDNA that served as material.

Measured with immunoSEQ multiplex PCR; TCRdb has only the in-frame clones, and not every one. The table records 65,000 or so clones, 78% of them present only once. This sequence originates from a human donor in a cohort sampled during active COVID-19. This chain joins TRBV7-9 and TRBJ1-4; possible D gene TRBD1, 6 bases. Sequencing was done on a sample of peripheral blood. The CDR3 sequence: CASSSSTGFATNEKLFF. CDR3 coding DNA: TGTGCCAGCAGCTCGTCGACAGGTTTTGCAACTAATGAAAAACTGTTTTTT.